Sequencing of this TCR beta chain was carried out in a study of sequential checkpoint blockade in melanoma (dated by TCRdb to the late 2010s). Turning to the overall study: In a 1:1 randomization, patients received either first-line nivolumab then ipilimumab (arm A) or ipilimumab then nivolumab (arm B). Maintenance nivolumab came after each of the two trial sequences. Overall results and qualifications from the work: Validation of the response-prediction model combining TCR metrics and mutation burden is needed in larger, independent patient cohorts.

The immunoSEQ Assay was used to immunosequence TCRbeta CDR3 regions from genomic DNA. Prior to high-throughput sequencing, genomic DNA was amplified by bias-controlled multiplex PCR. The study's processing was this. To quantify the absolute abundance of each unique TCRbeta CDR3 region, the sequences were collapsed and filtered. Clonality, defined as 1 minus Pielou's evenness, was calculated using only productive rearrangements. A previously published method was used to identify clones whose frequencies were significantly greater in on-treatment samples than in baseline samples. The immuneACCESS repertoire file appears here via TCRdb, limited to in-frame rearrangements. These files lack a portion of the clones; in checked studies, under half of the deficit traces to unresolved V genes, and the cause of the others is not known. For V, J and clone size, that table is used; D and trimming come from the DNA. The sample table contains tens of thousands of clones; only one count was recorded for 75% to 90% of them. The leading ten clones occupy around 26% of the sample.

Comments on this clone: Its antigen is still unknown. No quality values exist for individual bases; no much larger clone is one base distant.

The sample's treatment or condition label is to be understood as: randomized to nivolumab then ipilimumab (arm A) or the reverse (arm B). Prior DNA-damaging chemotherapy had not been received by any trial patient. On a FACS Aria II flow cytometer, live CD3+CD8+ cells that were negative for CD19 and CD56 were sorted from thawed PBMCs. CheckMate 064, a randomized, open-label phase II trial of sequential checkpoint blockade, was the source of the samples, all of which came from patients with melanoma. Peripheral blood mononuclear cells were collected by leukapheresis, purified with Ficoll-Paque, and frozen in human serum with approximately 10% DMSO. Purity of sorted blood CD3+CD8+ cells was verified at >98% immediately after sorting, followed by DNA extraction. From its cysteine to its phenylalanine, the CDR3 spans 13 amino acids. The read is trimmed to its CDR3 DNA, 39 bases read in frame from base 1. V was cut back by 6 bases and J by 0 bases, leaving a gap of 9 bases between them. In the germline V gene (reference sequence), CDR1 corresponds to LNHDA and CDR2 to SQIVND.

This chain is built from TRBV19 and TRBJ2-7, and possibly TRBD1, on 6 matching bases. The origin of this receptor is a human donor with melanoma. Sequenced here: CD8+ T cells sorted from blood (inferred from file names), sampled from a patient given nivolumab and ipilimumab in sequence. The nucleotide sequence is TGTGCCAGTAGCGCAGGGGACTCCTACGAGCAGTACTTC. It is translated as CASSAGDSYEQYF.